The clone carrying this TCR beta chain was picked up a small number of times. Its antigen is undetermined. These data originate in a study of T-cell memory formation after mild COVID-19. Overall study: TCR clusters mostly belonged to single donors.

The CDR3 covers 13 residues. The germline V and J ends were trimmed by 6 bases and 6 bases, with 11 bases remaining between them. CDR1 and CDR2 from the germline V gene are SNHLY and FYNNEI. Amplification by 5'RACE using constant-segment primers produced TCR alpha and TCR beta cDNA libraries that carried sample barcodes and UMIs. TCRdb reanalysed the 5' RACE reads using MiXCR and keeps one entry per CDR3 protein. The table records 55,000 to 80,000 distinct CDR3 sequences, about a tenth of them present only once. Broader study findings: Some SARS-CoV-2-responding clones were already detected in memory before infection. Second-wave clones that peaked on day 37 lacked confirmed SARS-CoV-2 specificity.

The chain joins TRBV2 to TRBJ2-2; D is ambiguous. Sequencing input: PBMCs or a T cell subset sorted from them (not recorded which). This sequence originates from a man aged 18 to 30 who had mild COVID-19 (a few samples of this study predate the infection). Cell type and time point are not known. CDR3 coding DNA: TGTGCCAGCAGGGTCGCGGTGGCCGGGGAGCTGTTTTTT. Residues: CASRVAVAGELFF. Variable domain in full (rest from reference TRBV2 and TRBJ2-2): EPEVTQTPSHQVTQMGQEVILRCVPISNHLYFYWYRQILGQKVEFLVSFYNNEISEKSEIFDDQFSVERPDGSNFTLKIRSTKLEDSAMYFCASRVAVAGELFFGEGSRLTVL.